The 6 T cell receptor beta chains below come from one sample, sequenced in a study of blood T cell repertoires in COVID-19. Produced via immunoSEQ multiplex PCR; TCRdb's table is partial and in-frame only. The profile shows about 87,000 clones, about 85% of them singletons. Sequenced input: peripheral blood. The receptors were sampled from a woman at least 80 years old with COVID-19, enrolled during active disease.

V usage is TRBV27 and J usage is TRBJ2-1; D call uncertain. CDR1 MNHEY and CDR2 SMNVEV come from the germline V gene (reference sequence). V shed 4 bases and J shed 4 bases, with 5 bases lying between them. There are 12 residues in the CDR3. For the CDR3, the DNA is TGTGCCAGCAGTTCCCTATACAATGAGCAGTTCTTC. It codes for CASSSLYNEQFF.

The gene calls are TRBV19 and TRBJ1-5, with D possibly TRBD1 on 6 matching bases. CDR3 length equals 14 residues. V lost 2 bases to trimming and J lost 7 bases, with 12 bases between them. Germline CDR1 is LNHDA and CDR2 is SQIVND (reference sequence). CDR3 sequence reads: CASSILGHTQPQHF. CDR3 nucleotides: TGTGCCAGTAGTATATTGGGACATACCCAGCCCCAGCATTTT.

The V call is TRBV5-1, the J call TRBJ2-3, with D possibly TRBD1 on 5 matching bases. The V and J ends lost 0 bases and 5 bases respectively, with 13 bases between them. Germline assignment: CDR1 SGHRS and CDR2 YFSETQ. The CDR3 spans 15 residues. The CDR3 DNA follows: TGCGCCAGCAGCTTGGCCGCGGCAGGGCTAGATACGCAGTATTTT. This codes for CASSLAAAGLDTQYF.

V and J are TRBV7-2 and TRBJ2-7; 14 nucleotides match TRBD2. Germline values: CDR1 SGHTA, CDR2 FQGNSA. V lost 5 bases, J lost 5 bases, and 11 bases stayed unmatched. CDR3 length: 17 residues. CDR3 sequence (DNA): TGTGCCAGCAGCCCATACGCGACTAGCGGGGGGGCCAACGAGCAGTACTTC. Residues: CASSPYATSGGANEQYF.

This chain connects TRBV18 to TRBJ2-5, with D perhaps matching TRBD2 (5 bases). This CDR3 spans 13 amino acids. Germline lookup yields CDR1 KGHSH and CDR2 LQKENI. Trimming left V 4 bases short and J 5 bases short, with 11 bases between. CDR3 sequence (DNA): TGTGCCAGCTCACTTATCTCGGGGGAGACCCAGTACTTC. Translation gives CASSLISGETQYF. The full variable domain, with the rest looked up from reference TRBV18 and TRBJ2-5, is NAGVMQNPRHLVRRRGQEARLRCSPMKGHSHVYWYRQLPEEGLKFMVYLQKENIIDESGMPKERFSAEFPKEGPSILRIQQVVRGDSAAYFCASSLISGETQYFGPGTRLLVL.

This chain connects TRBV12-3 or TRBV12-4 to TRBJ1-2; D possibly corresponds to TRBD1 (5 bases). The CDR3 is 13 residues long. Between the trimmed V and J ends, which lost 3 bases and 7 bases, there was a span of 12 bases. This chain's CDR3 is CASSFRGTGGYTF. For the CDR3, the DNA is TGTGCCAGCAGTTTTAGGGGCACGGGTGGCTACACCTTC.